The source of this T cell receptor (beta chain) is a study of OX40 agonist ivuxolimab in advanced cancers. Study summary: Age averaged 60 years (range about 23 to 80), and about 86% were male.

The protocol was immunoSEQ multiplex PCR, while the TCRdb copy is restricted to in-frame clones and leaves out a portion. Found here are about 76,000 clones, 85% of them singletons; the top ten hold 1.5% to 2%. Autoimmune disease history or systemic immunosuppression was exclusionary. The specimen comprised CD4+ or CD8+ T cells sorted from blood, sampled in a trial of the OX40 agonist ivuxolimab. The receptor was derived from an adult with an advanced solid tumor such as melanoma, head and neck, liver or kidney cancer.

CDR3 bases: TGTGCCAGCAGTTTGATAACAGGGGACTTGGAGACCCAGTACTTC. Its protein is CASSLITGDLETQYF. The genes are TRBV28 and TRBJ2-5, with D tentatively TRBD1 (7 bases). Trimming removed 3 bases from V and 5 bases from J, with 16 bases in between. Germline V gives CDR1 MDHEN, CDR2 SYDVKM. The CDR3 length is 15 residues.